These T cell receptor beta chains were read from a single sample in a study of blood T cell repertoires in COVID-19. The assay was immunoSEQ multiplex PCR, and TCRdb's table has in-frame clones only and misses some. The top ten hold approximately 7% of the sample, which has about 170,000 clones, 82% seen once. The sequenced material came from peripheral blood. Receptors originate from a woman aged 40 to 50 with COVID-19, enrolled during active disease. Each CDR3 is given with its conserved first and last residue. A D gene is named only where the DNA matches it firmly. Not every row has a clone size; where given, it reads once, few, many or a size class.

CDR3: CASSIKTGGTGELFF; DNA: TGTGCCAGTAGTATAAAGACAGGGGGCACCGGGGAGCTGTTTTTT; J: TRBJ2-2; D: TRBD1; size: NA; V: TRBV19
CDR3: CASSSQTGTSHRLSYEQYF; DNA: TGTGCCAGCAGCTCCCAGACCGGGACTAGCCACCGTCTCTCCTACGAGCAGTACTTC; J: TRBJ2-7; D: TRBD2; size: once; V: TRBV7-9
CDR3: CASSPPLAFNEQFF; DNA: TGTGCCAGCAGCCCCCCACTAGCGTTCAATGAGCAGTTCTTC; J: TRBJ2-1; D: TRBD2; size: NA; V: TRBV28
CDR3: CASSPPRTFISYNEQFF; DNA: TGTGCCAGCAGCCCGCCCAGGACATTTATCTCCTACAATGAGCAGTTCTTC; J: TRBJ2-1; D: NA; size: NA; V: TRBV5-4
CDR3: CASLRGGGEVEQFF; DNA: TGTGCCAGCCTTCGTGGGGGGGGTGAGGTTGAGCAGTTCTTC; J: TRBJ2-1; D: TRBD2; size: NA; V: TRBV13
CDR3: CASSKGGTGVANLYGYTF; DNA: TGTGCCAGCAGCAAAGGAGGGACGGGGGTCGCGAACCTCTATGGCTACACCTTC; J: TRBJ1-2; D: NA; size: NA; V: TRBV21-1
CDR3: CASSSSVTPGETQYF; DNA: TGTGCCAGCAGCAGTTCCGTGACCCCGGGGGAGACCCAGTACTTC; J: TRBJ2-5; D: NA; size: NA; V: TRBV7-9
CDR3: CASSPSGGVTDTQYF; DNA: TGTGCCAGCTCACCATCAGGGGGAGTGACAGATACGCAGTATTTT; J: TRBJ2-3; D: TRBD1; size: NA; V: TRBV18
CDR3: CAILRGETQYF; DNA: TGTGCCATCTTGCGGGGGGAGACCCAGTACTTC; J: TRBJ2-5; D: TRBD2; size: NA; V: TRBV10-3
CDR3: CASSPTSLDRASRSYNEQFF; DNA: TGTGCCAGCTCACCCACATCCCTAGACAGGGCTTCCCGGAGTTACAATGAGCAGTTCTTC; J: TRBJ2-1; D: TRBD1; size: NA; V: TRBV18
CDR3: CASSYLSGVGTEAFF; DNA: TGTGCCAGCAGTTATTTGTCAGGCGTGGGCACTGAAGCTTTCTTT; J: TRBJ1-1; D: NA; size: NA; V: TRBV7-9
CDR3: CASSPSSYEQYF; DNA: TGTGCCAGCAGCCCCAGCTCCTACGAGCAGTACTTC; J: TRBJ2-7; D: NA; size: NA; V: TRBV6-5
CDR3: CSVADRPSNQPQHF; DNA: TGCAGCGTTGCTGACAGACCTAGCAATCAGCCCCAGCATTTT; J: TRBJ1-5; D: NA; size: NA; V: TRBV29-1
CDR3: CASSLVPSRDNEQFF; DNA: TGTGCCAGCAGCTTAGTACCATCCCGGGACAATGAGCAGTTCTTC; J: TRBJ2-1; D: NA; size: NA; V: TRBV7-9
CDR3: CSAVSGGEQFF; DNA: TGCAGTGCTGTTAGCGGGGGGGAGCAGTTCTTC; J: TRBJ2-1; D: TRBD2; size: NA; V: TRBV20-1
CDR3: CASSGGISNGETQYF; DNA: TGTGCCAGTAGTGGGGGGATTTCAAACGGAGAGACCCAGTACTTC; J: TRBJ2-5; D: NA; size: NA; V: TRBV19
CDR3: CASGTIDSPLHF; DNA: TGTGCCAGCGGGACAATTGATTCACCCCTCCACTTT; J: TRBJ1-6; D: NA; size: NA; V: TRBV11-1
CDR3: CASSQDWSERNYGYTF; DNA: TGTGCCAGCAGCCAAGATTGGTCAGAGCGAAACTATGGCTACACCTTC; J: TRBJ1-2; D: NA; size: NA; V: TRBV3-1/TRBV3-2
CDR3: CASGSGSVVEQFF; DNA: TGTGCCAGTGGTAGCGGGAGTGTCGTTGAGCAGTTCTTC; J: TRBJ2-1; D: TRBD2; size: NA; V: TRBV19
CDR3: CASRPTGTSDYNEQFF; DNA: TGTGCCAGCAGGCCCACCGGGACTAGCGATTACAATGAGCAGTTCTTC; J: TRBJ2-1; D: TRBD2; size: once; V: TRBV2
CDR3: CASSVSGAGTDTQYF; DNA: TGTGCCAGCAGCGTTAGCGGGGCAGGCACAGATACGCAGTATTTT; J: TRBJ2-3; D: TRBD2; size: NA; V: TRBV7-3
CDR3: CASSIQGFEKLFF; DNA: TGTGCCAGCAGTATACAGGGATTCGAAAAACTGTTTTTT; J: TRBJ1-4; D: NA; size: NA; V: TRBV6-5
CDR3: CASSPRLVMNTGELFF; DNA: TGTGCCAGCTCACCACGACTAGTAATGAACACCGGGGAGCTGTTTTTT; J: TRBJ2-2; D: NA; size: NA; V: TRBV18
CDR3: CASSTGVREKLFF; DNA: TGTGCCAGCAGTACAGGGGTCAGGGAAAAACTGTTTTTT; J: TRBJ1-4; D: TRBD1; size: NA; V: TRBV2
CDR3: CASTNRGWGTQYF; DNA: TGTGCCAGCACTAACAGGGGATGGGGGACCCAGTACTTC; J: TRBJ2-5; D: TRBD1; size: NA; V: TRBV6-5
CDR3: CASRLSTGLARTYEQYF; DNA: TGTGCCAGCAGGTTATCAACTGGACTAGCGAGAACCTACGAGCAGTACTTC; J: TRBJ2-7; D: TRBD2; size: NA; V: TRBV11-3
CDR3: CASSWTGRGTEAFF; DNA: TGCGCCAGCAGCTGGACAGGGCGAGGCACTGAAGCTTTCTTT; J: TRBJ1-1; D: TRBD1; size: NA; V: TRBV5-1
CDR3: CASNRGQGGSYNEQFF; DNA: TGTGCCAGCAACCGTGGACAGGGCGGTTCCTACAATGAGCAGTTCTTC; J: TRBJ2-1; D: TRBD1; size: NA; V: TRBV7-6
CDR3: CASSLDMGADYGYTF; DNA: TGTGCCAGCAGCTTGGATATGGGGGCGGACTATGGCTACACCTTC; J: TRBJ1-2; D: NA; size: NA; V: TRBV5-6
CDR3: CASSERYGYTF; DNA: TGTGCCAGCAGTGAGCGTTATGGCTACACCTTC; J: TRBJ1-2; D: NA; size: NA; V: TRBV2
CDR3: CASSLMGEGETQYF; DNA: TGCGCCAGCAGCTTGATGGGAGAGGGAGAGACCCAGTACTTC; J: TRBJ2-5; D: NA; size: once; V: TRBV5-1
CDR3: CASSPGVNSPLHF; DNA: TGTGCCAGCAGCCCGGGGGTTAATTCACCCCTCCACTTT; J: TRBJ1-6; D: NA; size: NA; V: TRBV9
CDR3: CASSPVGSGEYNEQFF; DNA: TGTGCCAGCAGTCCGGTCGGGAGCGGAGAATACAATGAGCAGTTCTTC; J: TRBJ2-1; D: NA; size: once; V: TRBV28
CDR3: CAWIPRGDTEAFF; DNA: TGTGCCTGGATACCCCGCGGGGACACTGAAGCTTTCTTT; J: TRBJ1-1; D: NA; size: NA; V: TRBV30
CDR3: CASKEGAWGEQYF; DNA: TGTGCCAGCAAGGAGGGGGCTTGGGGCGAGCAGTACTTC; J: TRBJ2-7; D: NA; size: NA; V: TRBV2
CDR3: CASSLASGGMETQYF; DNA: TGTGCCAGCAGCTTGGCTAGCGGGGGGATGGAGACCCAGTACTTC; J: TRBJ2-5; D: TRBD2; size: NA; V: TRBV7-3
CDR3: CASRLPGQGNNEQFF; DNA: TGTGCCAGCAGATTACCGGGACAGGGGAACAATGAGCAGTTCTTC; J: TRBJ2-1; D: TRBD1; size: NA; V: TRBV28
CDR3: CARSLPGSGGPTDTQYF; DNA: TGTGCCAGAAGCTTGCCCGGAAGCGGGGGCCCAACAGATACGCAGTATTTT; J: TRBJ2-3; D: TRBD2; size: NA; V: TRBV5-3
CDR3: CASSHIGGSSNEQFF; DNA: TGTGCCAGCAGCCATATCGGAGGGAGCTCGAATGAGCAGTTCTTC; J: TRBJ2-1; D: NA; size: NA; V: TRBV14
CDR3: CASSWANTQYF; DNA: TGTGCCAGCAGTTGGGCCAATACGCAGTATTTT; J: TRBJ2-3; D: NA; size: NA; V: TRBV27
CDR3: CASSPRLAFNEQFF; DNA: TGTGCCAGCAGCCCGCGACTAGCATTCAATGAGCAGTTCTTC; J: TRBJ2-1; D: TRBD2; size: NA; V: TRBV7-9
CDR3: CSVAPGNGNQPQHF; DNA: TGCAGCGTTGCGCCAGGGAACGGCAATCAGCCCCAGCATTTT; J: TRBJ1-5; D: NA; size: NA; V: TRBV29-1
CDR3: CASSALYNEQFF; DNA: TGTGCCAGCAGCGCGCTGTACAATGAGCAGTTCTTC; J: TRBJ2-1; D: NA; size: NA; V: TRBV7-9
CDR3: CASSLGTSGSDEQFF; DNA: TGTGCCAGCAGTCTCGGAACTAGCGGGAGTGATGAGCAGTTCTTC; J: TRBJ2-1; D: TRBD2; size: few; V: TRBV11-3
CDR3: CAWQGSQWGQETQYF; DNA: TGTGCCTGGCAGGGGAGTCAATGGGGGCAAGAGACCCAGTACTTC; J: TRBJ2-5; D: NA; size: NA; V: TRBV30
CDR3: CASSRGTGATDTQYF; DNA: TGTGCCAGTAGTCGGGGGACAGGGGCCACAGATACGCAGTATTTT; J: TRBJ2-3; D: TRBD1; size: NA; V: TRBV19
CDR3: CAGGSGDYGYTF; DNA: TGTGCCGGGGGATCGGGGGACTATGGCTACACCTTC; J: TRBJ1-2; D: NA; size: NA; V: TRBV7-9